This entry lists 22 T cell receptor beta chains sequenced from one sample in a study of T-cell reconstitution after alpha-beta-depleted transplantation in children. Unique molecular identifiers featured in how the TCRbeta library was prepared. A single record per CDR3 protein comes from TCRdb applying MiXCR to the PCR reads. Of hundreds of thousands of distinct CDR3 sequences in the sample, around 17% were seen once. Specimen: PBMCs from the stem cell graft donor, collected from the stem cell graft. The receptors come from a human donor who donated a stem cell graft to a child with acute myeloid leukemia.

This clonotype appeared a few times. The chain has TRBV7-6 and TRBJ1-1; D remains unclear. Trimming took off 5 bases at V and 3 bases at J, with 19 bases between the two ends. The CDR3 extends over 16 amino acids. The germline V gene encodes CDR1 SGHVS and CDR2 FNYEAQ. Here the CDR3 DNA reads TGTGCCAGCAGCCTCCGAATGGGGAATATGGACACTGAAGCTTTCTTT. Translated, it gives CASSLRMGNMDTEAFF.

This clonotype was seen ten or more times. The chain uses TRBV25-1 and TRBJ2-2, with TRBD1 matching 7 bases. CDR1 is MGHDK, CDR2 SYGVNS, per germline. Unmatched junction bases numbered 11, after V lost 6 bases and J lost 4 bases. The CDR3 length is 16 residues. CDR3 sequence: CASSLQGEGRTGELFF. The CDR3, as DNA: TGTGCCAGCAGCCTCCAGGGGGAAGGGCGCACCGGGGAGCTGTTTTTT.

This clonotype has at least ten counts. The rearrangement uses TRBV11-2 and TRBJ1-5; tentative D call: TRBD1 (6 bases). Germline CDR1 SGHAT, CDR2 FQNNGV. Trimming shortened V by 0 bases and J by 2 bases, and 8 bases separated the two germline ends. The CDR3 is 15 amino acids. The CDR3: CASSLEQGGNQPQHF. Here the CDR3 DNA reads TGTGCCAGCAGCTTAGAACAGGGCGGCAATCAGCCCCAGCATTTT.

This clonotype was counted ten times or more. The chain employs TRBV6-1 and TRBJ1-1, with 9 nucleotides matching TRBD1. The ends lost 7 bases at V and 0 bases at J; junction bases unmatched: 3. From germline, CDR1 is MNHNS and CDR2 SASEGT. This CDR3 is 14 amino acids long. The CDR3: CASKRQGVNTEAFF. The CDR3 DNA reads as TGTGCCAGCAAAAGACAGGGGGTGAACACTGAAGCTTTCTTT.

This clonotype has at least ten counts. The chain has TRBV7-6 and TRBJ1-1; no clear D. The CDR3 is 15 residues long. V was trimmed by 1 base and J by 1 base, leaving 10 bases between them. Germline V gives CDR1 SGHVS, CDR2 FNYEAQ. The CDR3 sequence is CASSLEGGRNTEAFF. The CDR3 DNA reads TGTGCCAGCAGCTTAGAGGGAGGGAGGAACACTGAAGCTTTCTTT.

In this sample, this clonotype turned up a few times. CDR3 region: CASGLGHYQETQYF. CDR3 sequence (DNA): TGTGCCAGCGGCTTAGGACACTACCAAGAGACCCAGTACTTC. The chain is built from TRBV28 and TRBJ2-5, with D possibly matching TRBD1 (5 bases). The CDR3 runs to 14 residues. CDR1 and CDR2 from the germline V gene are MDHEN and SYDVKM. V lost 8 bases to trimming and J lost 0 bases, with 13 bases between them.

The chain employs TRBV15 and TRBJ2-5, with D perhaps TRBD2 (6 bases). Germline assignment: CDR1 LNHNV and CDR2 YYDKDF (reference sequence). The CDR3 runs 20 residues. The V and J ends lost 3 bases and 3 bases respectively, with 29 bases between them. The CDR3 DNA sequence: TGTGCCACCAGCAGGGAATCACGGGGACTGGCGAGGTTAATAAAAGAGACCCAGTACTTC. It yields the protein CATSRESRGLARLIKETQYF.

This clonotype has only a few counts. The genes are TRBV4-2 and TRBJ1-1; 7 bases agree with TRBD1. V shed 3 bases and J 0 bases; nucleotides not matched to a gene: 4. Germline V gene lookup returns CDR1 LGHNA and CDR2 YNFKEQ. The CDR3 consists of 15 residues. The CDR3 protein is CASSQPGQLNTEAFF. The CDR3 DNA sequence: TGTGCCAGCAGCCAGCCGGGACAGTTGAACACTGAAGCTTTCTTT.

This clonotype was found a few times. V usage is TRBV7-2 and J usage is TRBJ1-1; D not certain. Germline loops: CDR1 SGHTA, CDR2 FQGNSA. The CDR3 covers 13 residues. V shed 5 bases and J shed 6 bases, with 13 bases lying between them. CDR3 amino acids: CASSPRSAAEAFF. The DNA of the CDR3 is TGTGCCAGCAGCCCCCGATCGGCTGCTGAAGCTTTCTTT.

The sample holds a few counts of this clonotype. The V and J genes are TRBV7-9 and TRBJ2-7, with unresolved D. Per germline, CDR1 SEHNR and CDR2 FQNEAQ (reference sequence). The CDR3 is 14 amino acids. V dropped 1 base and J dropped 4 bases, with 11 bases sitting between them. CDR3 sequence: CASSLGYNTYEQYV. Here the CDR3 DNA reads TGTGCCAGCAGCTTAGGATACAATACTTACGAGCAGTACGTC.

This clonotype was counted a few times. DNA of the CDR3: TGTGCCAGCAGTCACAGGAGACAGGGGGCGGGCGGGGAGCTGTTTTTT. It is translated as CASSHRRQGAGGELFF. The chain employs TRBV6-5 and TRBJ2-2; 10 nucleotides match TRBD1. This CDR3 has 16 residues. V shed 5 bases, J shed 7 bases, and the junction held 10 bases outside the gene matches. Germline V gives CDR1 MNHEY, CDR2 SVGAGI.

This clonotype was seen a handful of times. The chain has TRBV10-3 and TRBJ1-2; D not certain. Germline CDR1 and CDR2: ENHRY and SYGVKD. V was clipped by 3 bases and J by 0 bases, with 14 bases between them. The CDR3 is made up of 16 amino acids. CDR3 sequence reads: CAISDGSGRANYGYTF. The DNA of the CDR3 is TGTGCCATCAGTGATGGGTCCGGGCGAGCTAACTATGGCTACACCTTC.

As for this clonotype: This may be a read error, as it is one base from a much larger clone. J is TRBJ2-1 and V is TRBV20-1; 10 bases align to TRBD1. The CDR3 extends over 16 amino acids. In germline, CDR1 is DFQATT, CDR2 SNEGSKA (reference sequence). J gave up 6 bases and V 0 bases, and 8 bases lay outside the gene matches. The CDR3 nucleotides are TGCAGTGCTAGAGACTCGGACAGGGGGGCCTGCAATGAGCAGTTCTTC. It encodes CSARDSDRGACNEQFF.

This clonotype has only a few counts. The genes are TRBV7-8 and TRBJ2-5, with 7 positions matching TRBD2. V shed 4 bases, J shed 6 bases, and the junction held 17 bases outside the gene matches. Germline V CDR1 and CDR2: SGHVS, FQNEAQ. The CDR3 consists of 17 residues. CDR3 region: CASSSRRLPSGKKTQYF. CDR3 nucleotide sequence: TGTGCCAGCAGCTCCCGGCGGCTGCCGAGCGGGAAGAAGACCCAGTACTTC.

There are a few counts of this clonotype. V usage is TRBV5-1 and J usage is TRBJ1-2; 9 nucleotides line up with TRBD1. This CDR3 region has 14 residues. V was pared by 2 bases and J by 8 bases, with 7 bases of the junction left unmatched. Looked up from germline, CDR1 is SGHRS and CDR2 is YFSETQ. This CDR3 is CASSLQGATRGYTF. In nucleotides, the CDR3 is TGCGCCAGCAGCTTACAGGGGGCAACGCGGGGCTACACCTTC.

In nucleotides, the CDR3 is TGTGCCAGCAGCCACGGGGGAAGGGGAGAGACCCAGTACTTC. Translating gives CASSHGGRGETQYF. V and J are TRBV7-2 and TRBJ2-5; maybe TRBD2 (6 bases). There are 14 residues in the CDR3. The germline CDR1 and CDR2 sequences are SGHTA and FQGNSA. Trimming took off 5 bases at V and 4 bases at J, with 14 bases between the two ends.

The chain has TRBV6-2 or TRBV6-3 and TRBJ2-1, with 7 positions matching TRBD1. The CDR3 is 11 amino acids. V dropped 4 bases and J dropped 15; count of bases not matched to a gene: 6. Germline V lookup: CDR1 MNHEY, CDR2 SVGEGT. This CDR3 is CASSLGQDSFF. CDR3 DNA sequence: TGTGCCAGCAGTTTAGGACAGGACTCGTTCTTC.

The V and J genes are TRBV19 and TRBJ1-1; the D gene is possibly TRBD1 (5 bases). Germline CDR1 is LNHDA and CDR2 is SQIVND (reference sequence). V lost 5 bases and J 8 bases, leaving 18 bases between the germline ends. The CDR3 has 14 residues. The CDR3 is CASSPSPGRPEAFF. CDR3 nucleotides: TGTGCCAGTAGTCCTTCTCCGGGACGACCCGAAGCTTTCTTT.

This clonotype was seen just once. This sequence joins TRBV6-5 and TRBJ2-2; the match to TRBD2 covers 12 bases. Germline values: CDR1 MNHEY, CDR2 SVGAGI. This CDR3 is built from 18 residues. After removal of 2 bases from V and 3 bases from J, the junction contained 7 bases not matched to a gene. CDR3 nucleotides: TGTGCCAGCAGTTACAGGGCTAGCGGGGGGGCCTACACCGGGGAGCTGTTTTTT. Its translation: CASSYRASGGAYTGELFF.

A few counts support this clonotype. The gene calls are TRBV7-2 and TRBJ1-6, with 7 bases matching TRBD1. V shed 5 bases, J shed 6 bases, and the junction held 7 bases outside the gene matches. This CDR3 comprises 15 residues. The germline V gene encodes CDR1 SGHTA and CDR2 FQGNSA. This CDR3 is CASSAEGTANSPLHF. The CDR3 DNA reads TGTGCCAGCAGCGCCGAAGGGACAGCTAATTCACCCCTCCACTTT.

For this clonotype: The junction does not match germline at one end; this may be a read error. The chain links TRBV20-1 to TRBJ2-1; 8 nucleotides match TRBD2. Germline V gives CDR1 DFQATT, CDR2 SNEGSKA (reference sequence). CDR3 length equals 15 residues. CDR3 amino acids: CSARPLRGGYNKQFF. As DNA, the CDR3 is TGCAGTGCCAGACCCTTACGGGGGGGTTACAATAAGCAGTTCTTC.

The genes are TRBV27 and TRBJ2-1, with TRBD1 matching over 11 bases. Germline CDR1 is MNHEY and CDR2 is SMNVEV (reference sequence). The CDR3 runs 15 residues. With V trimmed by 7 bases and J by 5 bases, 7 bases remained unmatched. DNA of the CDR3: TGTGCCAGCAACTATGGGACAGGGGGAAACAATGAGCAGTTCTTC. Protein product: CASNYGTGGNNEQFF.